This T cell receptor (beta chain) was sequenced in a study of T cell changes during pregnancy in multiple sclerosis. The protocol was immunoSEQ multiplex PCR, while the TCRdb copy is restricted to in-frame clones and leaves out a portion. The sample lists more than 10,000 clones; 88% were seen once. This clone has a handful of counts. The CDR3 has 12 residues. Germline CDR1 reads SNHLY; CDR2 reads FYNNEI. The V end was cut by 11 bases, the J end by 8 bases, with 16 bases between. The receptor was derived from a female donor with multiple sclerosis, enrolled in a pregnancy study. The V and J genes are TRBV2 and TRBJ1-3; D is uncertain. Sequencing was performed on CD8+ T cells from peripheral blood mononuclear cells, taken in the first trimester of pregnancy. The CDR3 DNA reads TGTGCCGTCAGCTCTCCGGGTGACACCATATATTTT. Its protein product is CAVSSPGDTIYF.